This TCR beta chain was sequenced during a study of identical twins. Whole-study results and caveats: Memory repertoires lacked the insertion deficit that abundant cord blood beta clonotypes showed. Findings depended on cross-sectional statistics rather than tracking the same donors.

TCRdb independently ran MiXCR on the 5' RACE reads; one entry per CDR3 protein. This sample has 200,000 to 250,000 distinct CDR3 sequences; about 7.5% occur once, and the top ten carry roughly 5%. Regarding this clonotype: Its specificity is unknown.

Looked up from germline, CDR1 is SGHRS and CDR2 is YFSETQ. Trimming took 4 bases from V and 7 from J, leaving 14 bases between them. This CDR3 spans 13 amino acids. The same specimen was also included in a second study, on yellow fever vaccine responses in identical twins. From that second work: The authors reported partly convergent, partly personalized vaccine responses in identical twins.

This chain links TRBV5-1 with TRBJ1-2; D ambiguous. The receptor's source is a woman in her late teens or twenties in good health. Sequences were obtained from CD8+ T cells sorted from blood. CDR3 in DNA: TGCGCCAGCAGCGATAACAGCCCAGGTGGCTACACCTTC. It yields the protein CASSDNSPGGYTF.